The TCR beta chain under discussion was sequenced for a study of T-cell reconstitution after alpha-beta-depleted transplantation in children. A TCRbeta library incorporating unique molecular identifiers was prepared. One entry per CDR3 protein results from TCRdb running MiXCR on the PCR reads. The sample carries 670,000 or so distinct CDR3 sequences, over 10% recorded once. The CDR3 runs to 17 residues. The V and J ends lost 6 bases and 5 bases respectively, with 25 bases between them. CDR1 MNHEY and CDR2 SMNVEV come from the germline V gene (reference sequence). The chain uses TRBV27 and TRBJ2-5; tentatively, D is TRBD1 or TRBD2 (6 bases each). The clonotype originates from a girl aged 2-9 years with congenital amegakaryocytic thrombocytopenia, due to receive a stem cell transplant. The sample in question was PBMCs, obtained before TCRalphabeta/CD19-depleted stem cell transplant. The CDR3, as DNA: TGTGCCAGCAGCCTCCTATCCTCGAGGGGGGCCGTGGAGACCCAGTACTTC. Encoded protein: CASSLLSSRGAVETQYF.